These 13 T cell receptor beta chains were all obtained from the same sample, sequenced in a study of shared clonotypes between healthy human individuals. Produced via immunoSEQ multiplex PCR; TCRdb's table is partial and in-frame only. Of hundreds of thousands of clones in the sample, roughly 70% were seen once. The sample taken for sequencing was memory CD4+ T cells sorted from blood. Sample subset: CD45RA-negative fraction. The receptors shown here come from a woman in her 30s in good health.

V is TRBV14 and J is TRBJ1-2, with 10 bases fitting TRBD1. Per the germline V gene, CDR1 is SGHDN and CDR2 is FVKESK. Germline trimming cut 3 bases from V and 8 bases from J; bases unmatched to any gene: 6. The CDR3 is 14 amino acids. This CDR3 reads CASSQAGTGVGYTF. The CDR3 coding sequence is TGTGCCAGCAGCCAGGCCGGGACAGGGGTGGGCTACACCTTC.

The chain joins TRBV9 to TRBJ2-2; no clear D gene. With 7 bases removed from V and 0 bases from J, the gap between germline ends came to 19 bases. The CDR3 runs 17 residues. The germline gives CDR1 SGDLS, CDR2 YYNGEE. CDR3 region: CASCAYSAPSNTGELFF. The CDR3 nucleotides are TGTGCCAGCTGCGCCTACAGCGCTCCGTCGAACACCGGGGAGCTGTTTTTT. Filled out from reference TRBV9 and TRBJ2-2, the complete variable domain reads DSGVTQTPKHLITATGQRVTLRCSPRSGDLSVYWYQQSLDQGLQFLIQYYNGEERAKGNILERFSAQQFPDLHSELNLSSLELGDSALYFCASCAYSAPSNTGELFFGEGSRLTVL.

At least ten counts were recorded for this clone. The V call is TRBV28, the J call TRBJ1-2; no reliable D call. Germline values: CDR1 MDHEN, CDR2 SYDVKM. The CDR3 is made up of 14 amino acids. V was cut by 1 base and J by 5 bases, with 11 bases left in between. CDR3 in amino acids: CASSLSQEGYGYTF. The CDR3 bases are TGTGCCAGCAGTTTATCGCAGGAGGGATATGGCTACACCTTC.

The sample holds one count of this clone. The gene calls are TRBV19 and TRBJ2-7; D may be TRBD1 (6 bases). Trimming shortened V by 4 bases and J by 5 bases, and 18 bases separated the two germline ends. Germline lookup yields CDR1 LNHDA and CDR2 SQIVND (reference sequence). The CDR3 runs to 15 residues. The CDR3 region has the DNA TGTGCCAGTAGTACGACGACAGGTTCGGATCACGAGCAGTACTTC. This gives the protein CASSTTTGSDHEQYF.

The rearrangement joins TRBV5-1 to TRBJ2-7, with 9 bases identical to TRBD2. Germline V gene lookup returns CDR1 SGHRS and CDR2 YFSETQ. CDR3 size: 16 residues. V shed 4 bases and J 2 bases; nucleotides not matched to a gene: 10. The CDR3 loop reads CASSRGTAGGTYEQYF. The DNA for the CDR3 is TGCGCCAGCAGCCGGGGAACGGCGGGAGGGACCTACGAGCAGTACTTC.

The CDR3, as DNA: TGCAGCGTAACAGGGACAGGGGGAGAGACCCAGTACTTC. This codes for CSVTGTGGETQYF. The chain couples TRBV29-1 to TRBJ2-5; 11 bases map to TRBD1. J gave up 4 bases and V 6 bases, and 4 bases lay outside the gene matches. Looked up from germline, CDR1 is SQVTM and CDR2 is ANQGSEA. The CDR3 length is 13 residues.

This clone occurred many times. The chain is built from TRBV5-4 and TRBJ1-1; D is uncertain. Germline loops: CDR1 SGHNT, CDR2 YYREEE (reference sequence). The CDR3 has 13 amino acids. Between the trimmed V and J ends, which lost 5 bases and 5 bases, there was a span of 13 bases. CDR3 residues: CASSSYSSTEAFF. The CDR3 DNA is TGTGCCAGCAGTAGTTACAGTTCGACTGAAGCTTTCTTT.

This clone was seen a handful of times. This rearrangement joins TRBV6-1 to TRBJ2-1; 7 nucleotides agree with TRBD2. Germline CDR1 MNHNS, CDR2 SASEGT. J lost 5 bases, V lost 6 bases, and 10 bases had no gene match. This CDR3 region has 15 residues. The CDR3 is CASRSSGSGDNEQFF. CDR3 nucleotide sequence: TGTGCCAGCAGATCCTCGGGAAGCGGGGACAATGAGCAGTTCTTC.

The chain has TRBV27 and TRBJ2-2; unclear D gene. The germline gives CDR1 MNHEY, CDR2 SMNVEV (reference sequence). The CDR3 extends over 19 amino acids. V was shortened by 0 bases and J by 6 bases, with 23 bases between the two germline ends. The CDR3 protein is CASSLSVPSLRAEAGELFF. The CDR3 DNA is TGTGCCAGCAGTTTATCAGTACCGAGCCTAAGGGCCGAAGCCGGGGAGCTGTTTTTT.

The CDR3, as DNA: TGCAGCGTTGCTCTAGCGGGAAAAGAGACCCAGTACTTC. This gives the protein CSVALAGKETQYF. The gene calls are TRBV29-1 and TRBJ2-5; 9 bases align to TRBD2. The germline V gene has CDR1 SQVTM and CDR2 ANQGSEA. CDR3 length: 13 amino acids. V trimming: 4 bases; J trimming: 3 bases; junction bases outside the gene matches: 3. The whole variable domain, filled in from reference TRBV29-1 and TRBJ2-5, reads SAVISQKPSRDICQRGTSLTIQCQVDSQVTMMFWYRQQPGQSLTLIATANQGSEATYESGFVIDKFPISRPNLTFSTLTVSNMSPEDSSIYLCSVALAGKETQYFGPGTRLLVL.

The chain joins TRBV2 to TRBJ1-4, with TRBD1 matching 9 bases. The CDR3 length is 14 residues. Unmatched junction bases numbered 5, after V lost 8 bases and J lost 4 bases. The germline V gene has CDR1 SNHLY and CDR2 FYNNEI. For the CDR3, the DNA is TGTGCCAGCTTACAGGGGGCGAATAATGAAAAACTGTTTTTT. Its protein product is CASLQGANNEKLFF.

The CDR3 DNA follows: TGTGCTAGTGGTTTGGGGCAGGGGGATAGCTACAATGAGCAGTTCTTC. Protein: CASGLGQGDSYNEQFF. The chain joins TRBV12-5 to TRBJ2-1, with 7 nucleotides matching TRBD1. The length of the CDR3 is 16 residues. The germline V gene encodes CDR1 LGHNT and CDR2 FRNRAP. V gave up 1 base and J gave up 3 bases; unmatched junction bases: 6.

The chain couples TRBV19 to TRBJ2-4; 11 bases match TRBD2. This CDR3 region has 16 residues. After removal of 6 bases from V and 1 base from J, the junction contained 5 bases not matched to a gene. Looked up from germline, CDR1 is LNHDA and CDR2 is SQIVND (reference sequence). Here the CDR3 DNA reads TGTGCCAGTAGCCCGACTAGCGGGATTGCCAAAAACATTCAGTACTTC. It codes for CASSPTSGIAKNIQYF.